This T cell receptor (beta chain) was sequenced during a study of control samples from healthy donors and cancer patients. In its sample, this clone was seen many times. Sequencing used immunoSEQ multiplex PCR; TCRdb keeps in-frame clones, though not all of them. The table includes around 97,000 clones, 85% to 90% detected once. There are 15 residues in the CDR3. Trimming removed 6 bases from V and 4 bases from J; junction bases left unmatched: 7. The germline V gene encodes CDR1 SGHTA and CDR2 FQGNSA. Sequencing was carried out using PBMCs. This clonotype was obtained from a man aged 55 to 69 with lung cancer. The chain couples TRBV7-2 to TRBJ2-3, with TRBD2 identical over 10 bases. Here the CDR3 reads CASRATSGEADTQYF. In DNA form, the CDR3 reads TGTGCCAGCAGGGCTACTAGCGGGGAGGCAGATACGCAGTATTTT.